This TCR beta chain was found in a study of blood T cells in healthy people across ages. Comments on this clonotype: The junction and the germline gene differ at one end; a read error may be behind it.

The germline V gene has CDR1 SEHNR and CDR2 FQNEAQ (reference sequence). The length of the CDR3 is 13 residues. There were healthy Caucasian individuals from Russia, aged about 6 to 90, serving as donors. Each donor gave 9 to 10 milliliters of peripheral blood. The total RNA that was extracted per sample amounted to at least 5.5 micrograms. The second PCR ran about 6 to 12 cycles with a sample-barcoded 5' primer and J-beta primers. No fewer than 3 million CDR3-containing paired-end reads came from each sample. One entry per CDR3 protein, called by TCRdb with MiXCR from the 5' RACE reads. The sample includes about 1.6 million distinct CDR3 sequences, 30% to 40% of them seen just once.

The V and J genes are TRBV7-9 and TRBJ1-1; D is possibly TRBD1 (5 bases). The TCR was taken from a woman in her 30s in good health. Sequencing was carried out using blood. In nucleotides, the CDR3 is TGTGCCAACAGCCGCCGGGGGAGGACTGAAGCTTTCTTT. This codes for CANSRRGRTEAFF.